This T cell receptor beta chain was retrieved from a study of blood T cell repertoires in COVID-19. About the research overall: The samples span acute and convalescent COVID-19 from the United States, Italy and Spain. T cells, B-cell-depleted T cells, or PBMCs supplied cDNA or gDNA.

Per the original methods: Amplification of reference gene primers provided the estimated nucleated cell counts. The protocol was immunoSEQ multiplex PCR, while the TCRdb copy is restricted to in-frame clones and leaves out a portion. V and J calls and clone size are as listed in that table; D and trimming were resolved from the DNA. The sample contains approximately 49,000 clones, about 71% of which appear only once. Trimming removed 3 bases from V and 3 bases from J; junction bases left unmatched: 8. Germline V gene sequence: CDR1 WNHNN, CDR2 SYGVQD (reference sequence). The CDR3 is made up of 16 amino acids.

This clonotype originated in a woman in her sixties or seventies with acute or convalescent COVID-19. The chain employs TRBV10-1 and TRBJ2-5, with 9 bases fitting TRBD2. The material sequenced was peripheral blood. Here the CDR3 DNA reads TGCGCCAGCAGTGACCTTGTGACTAGCGGAGAAGAGACCCAGTACTTC. It specifies CASSDLVTSGEETQYF.